The 10 T cell receptor beta chains below all came from one sample that was sequenced in a study of T cell clonality in common variable immunodeficiency. The assay was immunoSEQ multiplex PCR, and TCRdb's table has in-frame clones only and misses some. The sample shows under 50,000 clones, none of them appearing just once. Sequencing input: peripheral blood mononuclear cells. These receptors came from a person aged 18-69 years in good health.

This clone was counted ten times or more. Coverage ceases 3 residues before the CDR3 finishes, and the germline J gene fills in the end. The rearrangement links TRBV7-3 to TRBJ2-2; D perhaps matches TRBD2 (5 bases). Germline CDR1 SGHTA, CDR2 FQGTGA. This CDR3 has 13 amino acids. Trimming removed 6 bases at V and 6 bases at J, with 11 bases between. The CDR3 region is CASSRAGAGELFF. The part of the CDR3 DNA that was read is TGTGCCAGCAGTCGCGCCGGGGCCGGGGAG. Drawing the rest from reference TRBV7-3 and TRBJ2-2, the complete variable domain is GAGVSQTPSNKVTEKGKYVELRCDPISGHTALYWYRQSLGQGPEFLIYFQGTGAADDSGLPNDRFFAVRPEGSVSTLKIQRTERGDSAVYLCASSRAGAGELFFGEGSRLTVL.

This clone was seen many times. The CDR3 end falls 3 residues outside the read, so it is completed with the germline J gene. The chain uses TRBV20-1 and TRBJ2-7; 9 nucleotides agree with TRBD2. J lost 5 bases, V lost 0 bases, and 11 bases had no gene match. The germline gives CDR1 DFQATT, CDR2 SNEGSKA (reference sequence). The CDR3 spans 16 residues. The chain's CDR3 is CSARDLGSGSLDEQYF. Partial CDR3 DNA: TGCAGTGCTAGAGATTTGGGTAGCGGGAGTCTCGACGAG.

This clone was detected many times. The read falls 3 residues short of the CDR3 end, and the missing part is taken from the germline J gene. This chain uses TRBV19 with TRBJ2-6, with D hard to call. Trimming took off 3 bases at V and 2 bases at J, with 5 bases between the two ends. The CDR3 covers 14 residues. Germline V gene lookup returns CDR1 LNHDA and CDR2 SQIVND (reference sequence). CDR3 DNA, as far as it was read: TGTGCCAGTAGTATTGGGCCTGGGGCCAACGTC. Protein product: CASSIGPGANV. In full, the CDR3 reads CASSIGPGANVLTF.

This clone came up many times. Here the CDR3 reads CASSSGQSTDTQYF. CDR3 DNA (partial): TGCGCCAGCAGTTCCGGACAGAGCACAGATACG. The V call is TRBV5-1, the J call TRBJ2-3; D perhaps matches TRBD1 (6 bases). The sequenced fragment ends 3 residues before the CDR3 boundary, so the rest is inferred from the germline J gene. The CDR3 extends over 14 amino acids. The V gene lost 5 bases and the J gene lost 0 bases, with 10 bases spanning the gap. Germline CDR1 is SGHRS and CDR2 is YFSETQ.

This clone was observed many times. The missing CDR3 end, 3 residues past where the read stops, is filled in from the germline J gene. The chain is built from TRBV2 and TRBJ1-2; the D gene is possibly TRBD1 (5 bases). The CDR3 loop spans 15 amino acids. Trimming stripped 6 bases from V and 4 bases from J, with 18 bases between. CDR1 SNHLY and CDR2 FYNNEI come from the germline V gene. CDR3 sequence reads: CASRSDPQGSYGYTF. CDR3 bases read: TGTGCCAGCAGGTCAGATCCTCAGGGTAGCTATGGC.

Ten or more counts support this clone. The read is 3 residues too short to cover the CDR3 end, so that end is filled in from the germline J gene. The rearrangement uses TRBV5-6 and TRBJ2-1; a weak D match, TRBD1 (6 bases). This CDR3 is built from 14 residues. The germline gives CDR1 SGHDT, CDR2 YYEEEE. V lost 4 bases and J 6 bases, leaving 14 bases between the germline ends. Partial CDR3 DNA: TGTGCCAGCAGCCCCTGGACAGCAGGCAATGAG. It is translated as CASSPWTAGNE. The full CDR3 protein reads CASSPWTAGNEQFF.

This clone has ten or more counts. The CDR3 end falls 3 residues outside the read, so it is completed with the germline J gene. This sequence joins TRBV5-8 and TRBJ2-1; possibly TRBD1 or TRBD2 for D (6 bases each). Trimming took off 0 bases at V and 4 bases at J, with 11 bases between the two ends. The CDR3 extends over 15 amino acids. The germline gives CDR1 SGHTS, CDR2 YDEGEE. The CDR3 sequence is CASSLGGGTYNEQFF. The CDR3 DNA, read in part, is TGTGCCAGCAGCTTGGGTGGAGGGACATACAATGAG. The full variable domain, completed using reference TRBV5-8 and TRBJ2-1, is EAGVTQSPTHLIKTRGQQATLRCSPISGHTSVYWYQQALGLGLQFLLWYDEGEERNRGNFPPRFSGRQFPNYSSELNVNALELEDSALYLCASSLGGGTYNEQFFGPGTRLTVL.

The sequenced CDR3 bases are TGTGCCAGCAGCTTAGCTCCAGAACCTTCCACCGGGGAG. Residues: CASSLAPEPSTGE. The full-length CDR3 reads as CASSLAPEPSTGELFF. The V and J genes are TRBV7-6 and TRBJ2-2, with D unclear. Read coverage stops 3 residues before the CDR3 terminus; the germline J gene supplies the remainder. Trimming shortened V by 0 bases and J by 4 bases, and 12 bases separated the two germline ends. The CDR3 contains 16 residues. In germline, CDR1 is SGHVS, CDR2 FNYEAQ. Based on the CDR3 plus reference TRBV7-6 and TRBJ2-2, the full variable domain is GAGVSQSPRYKVTKRGQDVALRCDPISGHVSLYWYRQALGQGPEFLTYFNYEAQQDKSGLPNDRFSAERPEGSISTLTIQRTEQRDSAMYRCASSLAPEPSTGELFFGEGSRLTVL.

This clone has a count of ten or more. The CDR3 goes on 3 residues after the read ends, and that part is filled in from the germline J gene. V usage is TRBV12-3 or TRBV12-4 and J usage is TRBJ1-1; D possibly corresponds to TRBD1 (6 bases). CDR3 length: 13 amino acids. CDR3: CASRPRDTAPAFF. The sequenced CDR3 bases are TGTGCCAGCAGGCCCCGGGACACCGCCCCA.

This clone occurred many times. The CDR3 goes on 3 residues after the read ends, and that part is filled in from the germline J gene. V usage is TRBV28 and J usage is TRBJ1-1; D might be TRBD1 (5 bases). Germline V gene lookup returns CDR1 MDHEN and CDR2 SYDVKM. The CDR3 sequence is 13 residues long. V gave up 6 bases and J gave up 6 bases, with 14 bases separating them. The CDR3 here is CASRSQEGAEAFF. The part of the CDR3 DNA that was read is TGTGCCAGCAGATCACAAGAAGGGGCTGAA.